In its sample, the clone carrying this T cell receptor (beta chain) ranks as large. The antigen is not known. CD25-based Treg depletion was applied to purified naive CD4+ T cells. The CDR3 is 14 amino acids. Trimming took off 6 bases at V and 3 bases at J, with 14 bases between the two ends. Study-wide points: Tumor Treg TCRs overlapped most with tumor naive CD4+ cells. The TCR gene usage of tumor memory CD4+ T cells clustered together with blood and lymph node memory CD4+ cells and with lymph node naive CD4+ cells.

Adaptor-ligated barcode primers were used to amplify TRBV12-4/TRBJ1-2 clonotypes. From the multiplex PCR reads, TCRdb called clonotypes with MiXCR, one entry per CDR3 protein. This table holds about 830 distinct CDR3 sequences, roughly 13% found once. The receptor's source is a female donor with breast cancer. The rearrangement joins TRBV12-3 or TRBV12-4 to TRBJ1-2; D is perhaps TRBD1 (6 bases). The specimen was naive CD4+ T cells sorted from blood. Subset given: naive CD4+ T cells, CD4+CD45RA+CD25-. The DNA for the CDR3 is TGTGCCAGCAGCGAACAGGGAGGAGACTATGGCTACACCTTC. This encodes CASSEQGGDYGYTF.